One and the same sample provided the 26 T cell receptor beta chains below, sequenced in a study of blood T cells in healthy people across ages. Through a sample-barcoded 5' primer and a J-beta primer mix, a second PCR was run for about 6 to 11 cycles. TCRdb passed the 5' RACE reads through MiXCR, listing each CDR3 protein once. The repertoire consists of hundreds of thousands of distinct CDR3 sequences, with 40% to 55% occurring once and the leading ten covering approximately 23%. The specimen was blood. These receptors all come from a man aged 80 or over in good health.

Comment on this clonotype: The junction and the germline gene differ at one end; a read error may be behind it. V and J are TRBV7-7 and TRBJ2-3, with D possibly TRBD2 on 6 matching bases. Looked up from germline, CDR1 is SSHAT and CDR2 is FNYEAQ (reference sequence). This CDR3 region has 14 residues. DNA for the CDR3: TGTGCTAGCAGCTCACTAGCCGACACAGATACGCAGTATTTT. Its translation: CASSSLADTDTQYF.

A few counts support this clonotype. The chain employs TRBV30 and TRBJ1-2; D unclear. Germline loops: CDR1 GTSNPN, CDR2 SVGIG (reference sequence). V lost 3 bases to trimming and J lost 8 bases, with 16 bases between them. The length of the CDR3 is 13 residues. CDR3 protein: CAWRVVQVGGYTF. For the CDR3, the DNA is TGTGCCTGGAGAGTGGTTCAGGTGGGGGGCTACACCTTC.

As to this clonotype: One base away lies a much larger clone, so this may be a sequencing read error. The chain joins TRBV6-6 to TRBJ1-2; D possibly corresponds to TRBD1 (6 bases). Between the trimmed V and J ends, which lost 5 bases and 13 bases, there was a span of 14 bases. This CDR3 region has 11 residues. Germline V gene sequence: CDR1 MNHNY, CDR2 SVGAGI (reference sequence). The CDR3 loop reads CASSERGTRTF. Written as DNA, the CDR3 is TGTGCCAGCAGTGAAAGGGGGACTCGCACCTTC.

The chain combines TRBV7-2 with TRBJ2-3; D is ambiguous. Germline V gives CDR1 SGHTA, CDR2 FQGNSA. Trimming took 3 bases from V and 1 from J, leaving 8 bases between them. The CDR3 contains 14 residues. This chain's CDR3 is CASSFKDGTDTQYF. The CDR3 DNA reads TGTGCCAGCAGCTTCAAGGACGGCACAGATACGCAGTATTTT.

This clonotype occurred once. V gene TRBV12-3 or TRBV12-4 combines with J gene TRBJ2-5, with a tentative D call TRBD2 (6 bases). The DNA end favors TRBJ2-1, so the J call may be wrong. The length of the CDR3 is 14 residues. CDR3 protein: CASNPGLYQETQFF. CDR3 sequence (DNA): TGTGCCAGCAACCCGGGACTCTACCAAGAGACCCAGTTCTTC.

The chain has TRBV7-6 and TRBJ2-3, with D perhaps TRBD1 (5 bases). Trimming took 2 bases from V and 1 from J, leaving 10 bases between them. Germline V gives CDR1 SGHVS, CDR2 FNYEAQ. The CDR3 spans 15 residues. The CDR3 sequence is CASSLTGSGTDTQYF. For the CDR3, the DNA is TGTGCCAGCAGCTTAACAGGCTCCGGCACAGATACGCAGTATTTT.

This clonotype came up a few times. This CDR3 is CASSGVADEKLFF. Here the CDR3 DNA reads TGTGCCAGCAGCGGGGTTGCCGATGAAAAACTGTTTTTT. The rearrangement links TRBV2 to TRBJ1-4, with D hard to call. V gave up 6 bases and J gave up 6 bases, with 11 bases separating them. Per the germline V gene, CDR1 is SNHLY and CDR2 is FYNNEI. CDR3 length equals 13 residues.

V usage is TRBV7-6 and J usage is TRBJ1-6, with 8 positions matching TRBD1. Trimming cost V 5 bases and J 7 bases; bases outside gene matches: 4. Germline assignment: CDR1 SGHVS and CDR2 FNYEAQ. This CDR3 contains 14 residues. CDR3 region: CASSKTGENSPLHF. The CDR3 DNA reads as TGTGCCAGCAGCAAGACAGGGGAAAATTCACCCCTCCACTTT.

This clonotype was found a few times. The rearrangement uses TRBV12-3 or TRBV12-4 and TRBJ1-2; 7 bases are shared with TRBD1. V lost 3 bases and J lost 0; bases outside the gene matches: 7. This CDR3 is 16 amino acids long. In nucleotides, the CDR3 is TGTGCCAGCAGTTTCCAAGGGACAGCAGCTAACTATGGCTACACCTTC. Translated: CASSFQGTAANYGYTF.

This chain connects TRBV27 to TRBJ2-5; 10 nucleotides match TRBD1. V gave up 3 bases and J gave up 4 bases; unmatched junction bases: 11. The CDR3 contains 17 residues. Germline V gives CDR1 MNHEY, CDR2 SMNVEV (reference sequence). The CDR3 reads CASSFRTGTGVPETQYF. CDR3 sequence (DNA): TGTGCCAGCAGTTTTAGGACCGGGACAGGGGTCCCAGAGACCCAGTACTTC.

The J gene is TRBJ2-6, the V gene TRBV7-9, with D possibly TRBD2 on 5 matching bases. V was cut by 5 bases and J by 1 base, with 6 bases left in between. The CDR3 length is 14 residues. The germline gives CDR1 SEHNR, CDR2 FQNEAQ (reference sequence). DNA for the CDR3: TGTGCCAGCAGCGAGGGATCTGGGGCCAACGTCCTGACTTTC. Its translation: CASSEGSGANVLTF.

This clonotype was detected a few times. The chain employs TRBV6-1 and TRBJ2-2; a possible D gene is TRBD2 (5 bases). Germline V lookup: CDR1 MNHNS, CDR2 SASEGT. With 7 bases removed from V and 4 bases from J, the gap between germline ends came to 25 bases. CDR3 length: 18 amino acids. The CDR3 loop is CASTPHGELGSSTGELFF. The DNA for the CDR3 is TGTGCCAGCACCCCACACGGGGAGTTAGGGAGTAGCACCGGGGAGCTGTTTTTT.

This clonotype was detected many times. The rearrangement uses TRBV6-6 and TRBJ1-5; TRBD1 might be the D (5 bases). The CDR3 totals 14 residues. Looked up from germline, CDR1 is MNHNY and CDR2 is SVGAGI (reference sequence). The V end was cut by 0 bases, the J end by 5 bases, with 8 bases between. The chain's CDR3 is CASSYSGTDQPQHF. The CDR3 DNA reads TGTGCCAGCAGTTACTCAGGGACTGATCAGCCCCAGCATTTT.

This clonotype appeared a few times. The chain carries TRBV11-1 and TRBJ2-1; TRBD1 agrees at 8 bases. V trimming: 4 bases; J trimming: 2 bases; junction bases outside the gene matches: 7. Germline V CDR1 and CDR2: SGHAT, FQDESV (reference sequence). CDR3 size: 16 residues. The CDR3 DNA follows: TGTGCCAGCAGCTCCCCAGGGGGCTGGGCCTACAATGAGCAGTTCTTC. Translation: CASSSPGGWAYNEQFF.

The gene calls are TRBV25-1 and TRBJ2-2; D is unresolved. The germline V and J ends were trimmed by 7 bases and 6 bases, with 12 bases remaining between them. Germline CDR1 MGHDK, CDR2 SYGVNS. The CDR3 is made up of 13 amino acids. CDR3 sequence (DNA): TGTGCCAGCACCGAATCTGGGGCCGGGGAGCTGTTTTTT. Translating it yields CASTESGAGELFF.

This clonotype was found many times. CDR3 coding DNA: TGTGCCAGCAGTTACGCAGCCGGGAGGGCTTATTCACCCCTCCACTTT. It yields the protein CASSYAAGRAYSPLHF. This chain links TRBV6-5 with TRBJ1-6; D ambiguous. The V gene's germline CDR1 is MNHEY and CDR2 SVGAGI. With 2 bases removed from V and 8 bases from J, the gap between germline ends came to 16 bases. The CDR3 is 16 amino acids.

The chain couples TRBV6-5 to TRBJ2-5; possible D gene TRBD2, 5 bases. Germline V gene sequence: CDR1 MNHEY, CDR2 SVGAGI. V dropped 0 bases and J dropped 1 base, with 12 bases sitting between them. The CDR3 runs to 16 residues. CDR3 DNA sequence: TGTGCCAGCAGTTACTCGAAAGGGAGACCCCAAGAGACCCAGTACTTC. It codes for CASSYSKGRPQETQYF.

The chain couples TRBV4-1 to TRBJ1-5; D unclear. Germline CDR1 and CDR2: MGHRA and YSYEKL. V was cut by 0 bases and J by 0 bases, with 15 bases left in between. The CDR3 is 18 amino acids. The CDR3 reads CASSQDPTRGDSNQPQHF. In DNA, the CDR3 is TGCGCCAGCAGCCAAGACCCCACCCGGGGAGATAGCAATCAGCCCCAGCATTTT.

The chain recombines TRBV11-2 with TRBJ1-3; D is possibly TRBD1 (5 bases). Germline V gives CDR1 SGHAT, CDR2 FQNNGV. The CDR3 extends over 16 amino acids. With 0 bases removed from V and 0 bases from J, the gap between germline ends came to 9 bases. CDR3 DNA sequence: TGTGCCAGCAGCTTAGATTTCCAGGGCTCTGGAAACACCATATATTTT. Its protein is CASSLDFQGSGNTIYF.

On this clonotype: One junction end disagrees with the germline gene, perhaps due to a read error. The chain recombines TRBV9 with TRBJ2-4; D may match TRBD1 or TRBD2 (5 bases each). The last part of the DNA fits TRBJ2-5 better; the J call may be wrong. Germline CDR1 is SGDLS and CDR2 is YYNGEE. The CDR3 sequence is 14 residues long. For the CDR3, the DNA is TGTACCAGCAGCGCACGGGGCAGGGAAGAGACCCAGTACTTC. Translating it yields CTSSARGREETQYF.

The genes are TRBV7-9 and TRBJ2-1, with D possibly TRBD2 on 6 matching bases. Trimming shortened V by 6 bases and J by 8 bases, and 20 bases separated the two germline ends. CDR1 SEHNR and CDR2 FQNEAQ come from the germline V gene (reference sequence). This CDR3 has 15 residues. CDR3 nucleotides: TGTGCCAGCAGGCAATCCGGGACTCCTGCCGATGAGCAGTTCTTC. Residues: CASRQSGTPADEQFF.

This chain links TRBV28 with TRBJ2-7; the D is unclear. V was cut by 4 bases and J by 0 bases, with 16 bases left in between. Germline-derived CDR1 and CDR2 are MDHEN and SYDVKM. This CDR3 contains 16 residues. The DNA of the CDR3 is TGTGCCAGCAGTTCGGGCCCCCGACCAGGCTCCTACGAGCAGTACTTC. Translated, it gives CASSSGPRPGSYEQYF.

This clonotype was seen a handful of times. The CDR3 sequence is CASSLAVGVGYNEQFF. The CDR3 nucleotides are TGTGCCAGCAGCTTAGCAGTAGGGGTGGGCTACAATGAGCAGTTCTTC. J is TRBJ2-1 and V is TRBV11-2; D might be TRBD1 (5 bases). The CDR3 consists of 16 residues. Germline CDR1 is SGHAT and CDR2 is FQNNGV. Trimming left V 1 base short and J 3 bases short, with 13 bases between.

For the CDR3, the DNA is TGTGCCAGCAGTTACTCCAACGGCCGGGAGCTGTTTTTT. Protein sequence: CASSYSNGRELFF. The chain combines TRBV6-5 with TRBJ2-2; D not certain. The CDR3 has 13 amino acids. Germline CDR1 and CDR2: MNHEY and SVGAGI. The ends were cut back, 0 bases at V and 9 bases at J, with 8 bases in the middle.

The chain has TRBV5-6 and TRBJ2-1; D not certain. Germline CDR1 SGHDT, CDR2 YYEEEE. This CDR3 contains 13 residues. Trimming left V 0 bases short and J 8 bases short, with 9 bases between. The CDR3 sequence is CASSLGPSHEQFF. Here the CDR3 DNA reads TGTGCCAGCAGCTTGGGTCCTTCGCATGAGCAGTTCTTC. Together with reference TRBV5-6 and TRBJ2-1, the CDR3 gives the full variable domain: DAGVTQSPTHLIKTRGQQVTLRCSPKSGHDTVSWYQQALGQGPQFIFQYYEEEERQRGNFPDRFSGHQFPNYSSELNVNALLLGDSALYLCASSLGPSHEQFFGPGTRLTVL.

The chain couples TRBV11-2 to TRBJ2-5; 13 bases agree with TRBD2. This CDR3 is built from 15 residues. CDR1 is SGHAT, CDR2 FQNNGV, per germline. V was pared by 5 bases and J by 5 bases, with 5 bases of the junction left unmatched. CDR3 amino acids: CASSPTLAGGETQYF. CDR3 DNA sequence: TGTGCCAGCAGCCCCACACTAGCGGGGGGGGAGACCCAGTACTTC. The variable domain in full, with the rest retrieved from reference TRBV11-2 and TRBJ2-5, is EAGVAQSPRYKIIEKRQSVAFWCNPISGHATLYWYQQILGQGPKLLIQFQNNGVVDDSQLPKDRFSAERLKGVDSTLKIQPAKLEDSAVYLCASSPTLAGGETQYFGPGTRLLVL.